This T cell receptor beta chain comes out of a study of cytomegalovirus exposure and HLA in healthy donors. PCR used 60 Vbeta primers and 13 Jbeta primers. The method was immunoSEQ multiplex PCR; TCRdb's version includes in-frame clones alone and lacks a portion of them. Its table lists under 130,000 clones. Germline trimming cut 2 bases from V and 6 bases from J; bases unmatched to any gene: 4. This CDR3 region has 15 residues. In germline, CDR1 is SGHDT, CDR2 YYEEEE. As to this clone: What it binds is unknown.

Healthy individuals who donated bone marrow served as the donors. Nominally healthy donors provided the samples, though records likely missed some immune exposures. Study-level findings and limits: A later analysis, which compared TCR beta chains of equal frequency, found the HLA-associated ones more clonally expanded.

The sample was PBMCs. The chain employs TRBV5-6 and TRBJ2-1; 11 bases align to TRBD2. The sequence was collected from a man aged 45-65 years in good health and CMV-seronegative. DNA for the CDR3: TGTGCCAGCAGCTTACCGGGACTAGCGGCCAATGAGCAGTTCTTC. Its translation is CASSLPGLAANEQFF.